One sample yielded the 20 T cell receptor beta chains listed below, sequenced in a study of identical twins. In TCRdb, the 5' RACE reads were re-called with MiXCR into one record per CDR3 protein. The table lists under 250,000 distinct CDR3 sequences, about 7.5% of them singletons. These records were also assigned to another study, of yellow fever vaccine responses in identical twins.

Sequenced: memory (CD45RO+) T cells sorted from blood. These receptors were obtained from a young woman in good health.

Details on this clonotype: At one of its ends the junction is not consistent with the germline gene, which may arise from a read error. The CDR3 reads CASSLSGQGSQYF. The CDR3 DNA reads TGTGCTAGCAGCTTATCGGGACAGGGGTCGCAGTATTTT. The chain couples TRBV7-7 to TRBJ2-3, with 10 bases lining up with TRBD1. CDR1 is SSHAT and CDR2 is FNYEAQ in the germline V gene (reference sequence). This CDR3 is built from 13 residues.

There are many counts of this clonotype. In DNA form, the CDR3 reads TGCGCCAGCAGTACCGACAGGGTGCCGGTAGGTGTGGACACTGAAGCTTTCTTT. It translates to CASSTDRVPVGVDTEAFF. The genes are TRBV10-2 and TRBJ1-1; TRBD1 aligns across 7 bases. Germline CDR1 and CDR2: WSHSY and SAAADI. CDR3 length: 18 amino acids. The J segment lost 3 bases and the V segment lost 5 bases, leaving 18 bases of the junction unmatched.

The sample holds many counts of this clonotype. The V and J genes are TRBV5-1 and TRBJ2-1; no reliable D call. Between the trimmed V and J ends, which lost 0 bases and 1 base, there was a span of 8 bases. The CDR3 runs 15 residues. Germline-derived CDR1 and CDR2 are SGHRS and YFSETQ. The CDR3 region is CASSLEGGSYNEQFF. CDR3 sequence (DNA): TGCGCCAGCAGCTTGGAGGGTGGGTCCTACAATGAGCAGTTCTTC.

This clonotype was found many times. This rearrangement joins TRBV3-1 to TRBJ2-5, with a tentative D call TRBD1 (5 bases). The V end was cut by 6 bases, the J end by 1 base, with 6 bases between. The CDR3 totals 12 residues. CDR1 is LGHDT, CDR2 YNNKEL, per germline (reference sequence). CDR3 protein: CASSQGQETQYF. DNA for the CDR3: TGTGCCAGCAGTCAGGGCCAAGAGACCCAGTACTTC.

This clonotype appeared many times. V usage is TRBV7-9 and J usage is TRBJ2-5; D unresolved. Per the germline V gene, CDR1 is SEHNR and CDR2 is FQNEAQ (reference sequence). Trimming left V 5 bases short and J 0 bases short, with 7 bases between. The CDR3 consists of 13 residues. DNA of the CDR3: TGTGCCAGCAGCGATACTAACCAAGAGACCCAGTACTTC. It codes for CASSDTNQETQYF.

This clonotype was detected ten times or more. CDR3 sequence: CATSRDLGTGELFF. In DNA form, the CDR3 reads TGTGCCACCAGCAGAGATCTCGGCACCGGGGAGCTGTTTTTT. The genes are TRBV15 and TRBJ2-2; D unclear. Germline values: CDR1 LNHNV, CDR2 YYDKDF (reference sequence). V shed 0 bases and J shed 4 bases, with 6 bases lying between them. The CDR3 covers 14 residues.

This clonotype was found many times. The chain uses TRBV15 and TRBJ1-5; D is possibly TRBD1 (5 bases). Germline assignment: CDR1 LNHNV and CDR2 YYDKDF (reference sequence). V was shortened by 3 bases and J by 0 bases, with 15 bases between the two germline ends. The CDR3 covers 17 residues. CDR3 coding DNA: TGTGCCACCAGCAGTAGACTGGGGCCCGATAGCAATCAGCCCCAGCATTTT. Protein: CATSSRLGPDSNQPQHF.

This clonotype was picked up a small number of times. The rearrangement links TRBV28 to TRBJ2-1, with 12 bases lining up with TRBD2. The germline V gene encodes CDR1 MDHEN and CDR2 SYDVKM. The CDR3 is made up of 17 amino acids. With 2 bases clipped from V and 1 base from J, the junction kept 3 bases outside the gene matches. The CDR3 loop reads CASSLGGLAGSYNEQFF. As DNA, the CDR3 is TGTGCCAGCAGTTTAGGGGGACTAGCGGGTTCCTACAATGAGCAGTTCTTC.

V usage is TRBV2 and J usage is TRBJ2-1; the match to TRBD2 covers 11 bases. The length of the CDR3 is 13 residues. Trimming cost V 5 bases and J 12 bases; bases outside gene matches: 6. The germline gives CDR1 SNHLY, CDR2 FYNNEI. Here the CDR3 reads CASSTSGGPGQFF. For the CDR3, the DNA is TGTGCCAGCAGTACTAGCGGGGGTCCCGGGCAGTTCTTC. Complete variable domain (other parts from reference TRBV2 and TRBJ2-1): EPEVTQTPSHQVTQMGQEVILRCVPISNHLYFYWYRQILGQKVEFLVSFYNNEISEKSEIFDDQFSVERPDGSNFTLKIRSTKLEDSAMYFCASSTSGGPGQFFGPGTRLTVL.

This clonotype was counted many times. V is TRBV12-3 or TRBV12-4 and J is TRBJ2-1; TRBD1 or TRBD2 may be the D gene (6 bases each). V lost 6 bases and J lost 9, with 21 bases in between. This CDR3 contains 15 residues. In DNA, the CDR3 is TGTGCCAGCAGCCTGGCTGGGGGGCGCAGGGGTGAGCAGTTCTTC. Protein sequence: CASSLAGGRRGEQFF.

The CDR3 spells CASALTGTQGGELFF. CDR3 DNA: TGTGCTAGTGCCTTAACCGGGACCCAAGGCGGGGAGCTGTTTTTT. The chain employs TRBV12-5 and TRBJ2-2; D may match TRBD1 or TRBD2 (5 bases each). The CDR3 consists of 15 residues. Germline V lookup: CDR1 LGHNT, CDR2 FRNRAP. V was pared by 7 bases and J by 7 bases, with 19 bases between.

The chain employs TRBV2 and TRBJ2-2, with D maybe TRBD2 (6 bases). Germline CDR1 and CDR2: SNHLY and FYNNEI. This CDR3 contains 15 residues. V was clipped by 6 bases and J by 4 bases, with 15 bases between them. CDR3 coding DNA: TGTGCCAGCAGCCAACGGCGGGGAGGCACCGGGGAGCTGTTTTTT. Amino acid sequence: CASSQRRGGTGELFF.

In its sample, this clonotype was seen many times. The chain links TRBV27 to TRBJ2-7; 16 bases are a match to TRBD2. The CDR3 is 18 amino acids. Germline CDR1 reads MNHEY; CDR2 reads SMNVEV (reference sequence). The ends lost 4 bases at V and 3 bases at J; junction bases unmatched: 9. CDR3 bases: TGTGCCAGCAGTTCCCGCGGGACTAGCGGGAGGGCGGACTACGAGCAGTACTTC. Encoded protein: CASSSRGTSGRADYEQYF.

This clonotype was seen only a few times. The J gene is TRBJ2-7, the V gene TRBV18, with D unresolved. The CDR3 runs to 13 residues. CDR1 is KGHSH and CDR2 is LQKENI in the germline V gene. Trimming stripped 2 bases from V and 6 bases from J, with 11 bases between. CDR3 region: CASSPAGMGEQYF. The CDR3 DNA follows: TGTGCCAGCTCACCAGCCGGAATGGGCGAGCAGTACTTC.

CDR3 region: CASSVSTRPSGNTIYF. The CDR3 DNA follows: TGTGCCAGCAGCGTATCCACTCGACCCTCTGGAAACACCATATATTTT. This chain joins TRBV9 and TRBJ1-3, with no clear D. This CDR3 region has 16 residues. From germline, CDR1 is SGDLS and CDR2 YYNGEE. Deletions cut 1 base from V and 0 bases from J, with 11 bases between.

This clonotype has a handful of counts. The chain recombines TRBV28 with TRBJ2-4; D might be TRBD1 or TRBD2, each matching 5 bases. V lost 6 bases to trimming and J lost 1 base, with 19 bases between them. Per germline, CDR1 MDHEN and CDR2 SYDVKM. The CDR3 runs 17 residues. The chain's CDR3 is CASSYSGAGSAKNIQYF. In nucleotides, the CDR3 is TGTGCCAGCAGCTACTCCGGGGCAGGGAGCGCCAAAAACATTCAGTACTTC.

This clonotype was observed once. The V gene is TRBV3-1, the J gene TRBJ2-1, with a possible D match to TRBD1 (5 bases). This CDR3 contains 15 residues. Between the trimmed V and J ends, which lost 4 bases and 4 bases, there was a span of 14 bases. Germline-derived CDR1 and CDR2 are LGHDT and YNNKEL (reference sequence). The CDR3 region has the DNA TGTGCCAGCAGCCCCGACAGCGACCTATACAATGAGCAGTTCTTC. Protein: CASSPDSDLYNEQFF.

This clonotype has a handful of counts. The V call is TRBV27, the J call TRBJ1-5; tentative D call: TRBD1 (6 bases). Germline lookup yields CDR1 MNHEY and CDR2 SMNVEV (reference sequence). CDR3 length: 16 residues. The V end was cut by 3 bases, the J end by 1 base, with 13 bases between. The DNA for the CDR3 is TGTGCCAGCAGTTTGGGTCTCACAGGGAGCAATCAGCCCCAGCATTTT. This codes for CASSLGLTGSNQPQHF.

This clonotype was detected many times. The V gene is TRBV12-3 or TRBV12-4, the J gene TRBJ2-7, with D perhaps TRBD1 (5 bases). Trimming removed 5 bases from V and 6 bases from J, with 14 bases in between. The CDR3 is 13 amino acids. Written as DNA, the CDR3 is TGTGCCAGCAGTGCGAGCCAGGGTGGCGAGCAGTACTTC. Protein: CASSASQGGEQYF.

This clonotype was counted ten times or more. The chain joins TRBV25-1 to TRBJ2-7; D is unclear. Germline CDR1 is MGHDK and CDR2 is SYGVNS. The CDR3 totals 14 residues. V lost 3 bases, J lost 5 bases, and 14 bases lay in between. The CDR3 sequence is CASSESASAHEQYF. CDR3 DNA sequence: TGTGCCAGCAGTGAGAGCGCGAGTGCCCACGAGCAGTACTTC.